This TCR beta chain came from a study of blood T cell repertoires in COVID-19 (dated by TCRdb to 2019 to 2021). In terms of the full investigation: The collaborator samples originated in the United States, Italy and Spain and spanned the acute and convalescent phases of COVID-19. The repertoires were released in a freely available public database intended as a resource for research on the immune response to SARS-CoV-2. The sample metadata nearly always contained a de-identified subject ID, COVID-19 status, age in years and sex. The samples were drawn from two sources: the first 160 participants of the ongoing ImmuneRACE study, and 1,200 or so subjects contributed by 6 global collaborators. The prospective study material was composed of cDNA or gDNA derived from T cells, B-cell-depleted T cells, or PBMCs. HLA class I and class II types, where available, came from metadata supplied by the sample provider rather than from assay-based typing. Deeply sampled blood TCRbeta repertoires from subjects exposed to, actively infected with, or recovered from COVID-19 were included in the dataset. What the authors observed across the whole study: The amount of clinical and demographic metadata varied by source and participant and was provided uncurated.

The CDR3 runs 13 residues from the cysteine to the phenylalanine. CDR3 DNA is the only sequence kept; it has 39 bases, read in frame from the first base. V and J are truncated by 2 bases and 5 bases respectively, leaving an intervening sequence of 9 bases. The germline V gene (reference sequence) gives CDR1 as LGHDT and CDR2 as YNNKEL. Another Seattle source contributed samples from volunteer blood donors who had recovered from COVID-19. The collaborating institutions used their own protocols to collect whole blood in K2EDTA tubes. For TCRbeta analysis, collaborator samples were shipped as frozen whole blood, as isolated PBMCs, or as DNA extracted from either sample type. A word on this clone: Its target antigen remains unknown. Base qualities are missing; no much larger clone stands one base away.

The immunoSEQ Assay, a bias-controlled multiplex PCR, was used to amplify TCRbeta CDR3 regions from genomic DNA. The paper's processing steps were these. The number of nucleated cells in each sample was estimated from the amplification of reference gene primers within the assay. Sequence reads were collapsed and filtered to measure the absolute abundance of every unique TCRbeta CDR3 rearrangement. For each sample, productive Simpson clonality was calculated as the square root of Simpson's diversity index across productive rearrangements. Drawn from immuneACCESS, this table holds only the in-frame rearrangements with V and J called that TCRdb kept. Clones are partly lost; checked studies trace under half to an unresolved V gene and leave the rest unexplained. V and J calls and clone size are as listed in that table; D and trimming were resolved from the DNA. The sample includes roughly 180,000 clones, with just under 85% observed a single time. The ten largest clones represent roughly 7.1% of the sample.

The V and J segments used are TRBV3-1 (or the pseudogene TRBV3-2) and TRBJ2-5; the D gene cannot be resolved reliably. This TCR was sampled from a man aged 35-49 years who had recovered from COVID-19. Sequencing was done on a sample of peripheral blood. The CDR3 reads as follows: CASSQYMAETQYF. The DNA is TGTGCCAGCAGCCAATACATGGCCGAGACCCAGTACTTC.